The next 12 T cell receptor beta chains were all read from a single sample in a study of OX40 agonist ivuxolimab in advanced cancers. Assay used: immunoSEQ multiplex PCR; TCRdb lists only in-frame clones, some missing. This table holds more than 65,000 clones, about 83% found once. The sample here was CD4+ or CD8+ T cells sorted from blood, taken in a trial of the OX40 agonist ivuxolimab. The receptors derive from an adult with an advanced solid tumor such as melanoma, head and neck, liver or kidney cancer.

This chain joins TRBV2 and TRBJ1-2, with a tentative D call TRBD1 (6 bases). This CDR3 comprises 13 residues. Germline-derived CDR1 and CDR2 are SNHLY and FYNNEI. V shed 4 bases and J shed 8 bases, with 14 bases lying between them. CDR3 in amino acids: CASSVQGESGYTF. The CDR3 DNA follows: TGTGCCAGCAGTGTACAGGGCGAGTCGGGCTACACCTTC.

This clone was detected only a few times. This sequence joins TRBV6-6 and TRBJ1-1; D possibly corresponds to TRBD1 (5 bases). CDR1 and CDR2 from the germline V gene are MNHNY and SVGAGI (reference sequence). CDR3 size: 14 residues. Trimming shortened V by 2 bases and J by 2 bases, and 9 bases separated the two germline ends. The CDR3, as DNA: TGTGCCAGCAGTTACACCGGACAAAACACTGAAGCTTTCTTT. Translated, it gives CASSYTGQNTEAFF.

V and J are TRBV27 and TRBJ1-2; perhaps TRBD1 as D (5 bases). The CDR3 length is 14 residues. CDR1 and CDR2 (germline): MNHEY, SMNVEV (reference sequence). The ends were cut back, 7 bases at V and 2 bases at J, with 14 bases in the middle. The DNA of the CDR3 is TGTGCCAGCACCCCCATTGGGGGAAACTATGGCTACACCTTC. Its protein product is CASTPIGGNYGYTF.

The chain uses TRBV7-2 and TRBJ2-1; D not certain. CDR1 and CDR2 from the germline V gene are SGHTA and FQGNSA. The CDR3 runs to 14 residues. The V and J ends lost 2 bases and 2 bases respectively, with 7 bases between them. The CDR3 spells CASSLKGTYNEQFF. CDR3 coding DNA: TGTGCCAGCAGCTTAAAGGGTACCTACAATGAGCAGTTCTTC.

V gene TRBV19 combines with J gene TRBJ2-7, with TRBD1 matching over 9 bases. The germline CDR1 and CDR2 sequences are LNHDA and SQIVND (reference sequence). The V and J ends lost 5 bases and 5 bases, in that order; junction bases with no gene match: 7. The length of the CDR3 is 14 residues. CDR3 sequence: CASSADRGRNEQYF. DNA of the CDR3: TGTGCCAGTAGTGCGGACAGGGGTAGGAACGAGCAGTACTTC.

Note on this clone: The germline gene is not matched at one end of the junction; a read error may be the cause. This same CDR3 is encoded by further DNA sequences in the sample. The chain uses TRBV4-2 and TRBJ1-1; 9 nucleotides align to TRBD1. The CDR3 has 15 residues. Germline V lookup: CDR1 LGHNA, CDR2 YNFKEQ. CDR3 sequence (DNA): TGTGCCAGCAGCCAGACACAGGGGGCGGCCACTGAGGCTTTCTTT. This encodes CASSQTQGAATEAFF.

This clone was recorded once. J is TRBJ2-2 and V is TRBV11-3; 10 bases fit TRBD2. Germline V CDR1 and CDR2: SGHNT, YENEEA. The CDR3 has 15 residues. After removal of 5 bases from V and 0 bases from J, the junction contained 0 bases not matched to a gene. This CDR3 reads CASSTSGTNTGELFF. CDR3 in DNA: TGTGCCAGCAGCACTAGCGGGACGAACACCGGGGAGCTGTTTTTT.

The V and J genes are TRBV2 and TRBJ1-2; unclear D gene. Trimming left V 8 bases short and J 2 bases short, with 18 bases between. CDR1 SNHLY and CDR2 FYNNEI come from the germline V gene. The CDR3 is 15 residues long. Here the CDR3 reads CASLLYATRNYGYTF. The CDR3 coding sequence is TGTGCCAGCTTGTTGTACGCCACACGGAACTATGGCTACACCTTC.

This clone has more than one count but fewer than ten. The sample holds other DNA sequences that translate to the same CDR3. V gene TRBV10-2 combines with J gene TRBJ1-5; D call uncertain. Per germline, CDR1 WSHSY and CDR2 SAAADI. V was pared by 6 bases and J by 3 bases, with 6 bases between. The CDR3 has 12 amino acids. The CDR3 region has the DNA TGCGCCAGCAGGGACGTCAATCAGCCCCAGCATTTT. Amino acid sequence: CASRDVNQPQHF.

J is TRBJ2-1 and V is TRBV9, with D perhaps TRBD2 (5 bases). CDR3 length: 17 residues. Germline V gene data show CDR1 as SGDLS and CDR2 as YYNGEE. Trimming took 4 bases from V and 9 from J, leaving 26 bases between them. The DNA for the CDR3 is TGTGCCAGCAGCCGTAACGGCGGGTGGGCGTCCAGTACTGAGCAGTTCTTC. The encoded protein is CASSRNGGWASSTEQFF.

The CDR3: CASSQSSGNLPGELFF. The CDR3 region has the DNA TGTGCCAGCAGCCAGTCTAGCGGGAACCTCCCCGGGGAGCTGTTTTTT. The chain carries TRBV11-3 and TRBJ2-2; 9 positions match TRBD2. CDR1 SGHNT and CDR2 YENEEA come from the germline V gene. There are 16 residues in the CDR3. The J segment lost 6 bases and the V segment lost 5 bases, leaving 10 bases of the junction unmatched.

J is TRBJ2-7 and V is TRBV6-1, with D possibly called TRBD1 or TRBD2 (5 bases each). This CDR3 is 12 amino acids long. Germline CDR1 and CDR2: MNHNS and SASEGT. The ends were cut back, 8 bases at V and 3 bases at J, with 11 bases in the middle. Written as DNA, the CDR3 is TGTGCCAGCTCCGAGAGGGGCTACGAGCAGTACTTC. As protein: CASSERGYEQYF.